This passage covers 19 T cell receptor beta chains from one sample sequenced in a study of blood T cells in healthy people across ages. PCR was performed a second time for 7 to 11 cycles using a sample-barcoded 5' primer and a J-beta primer mix. MiXCR, applied by TCRdb to the 5' RACE reads, yields one record per CDR3 protein. In the table there are 550,000 to 750,000 distinct CDR3 sequences, 20% to 25% of which are singletons. The sample taken for sequencing was blood. These TCRs come from a man in his 70s in good health.

The chain recombines TRBV24-1 with TRBJ1-2; perhaps TRBD1 as D (5 bases). This CDR3 spans 13 amino acids. V was cut by 4 bases and J by 4 bases, with 9 bases left in between. Germline-derived CDR1 and CDR2 are KGHDR and SFDVKD. The CDR3 loop reads CATSERGIYGYTF. In DNA form, the CDR3 reads TGTGCCACCAGTGAACGGGGGATCTATGGCTACACCTTC.

This clonotype was recorded a few times. The J gene is TRBJ1-4, the V gene TRBV6-5; TRBD1 is a possible D gene (6 bases). CDR3 size: 14 residues. V was shortened by 5 bases and J by 3 bases, with 10 bases between the two germline ends. The germline gives CDR1 MNHEY, CDR2 SVGAGI. CDR3 sequence: CASSPGEANEKLFF. For the CDR3, the DNA is TGTGCCAGCAGTCCAGGGGAAGCTAATGAAAAACTGTTTTTT.

This sequence joins TRBV4-1 and TRBJ1-5; D may be TRBD1 (5 bases). Trimming took off 4 bases at V and 5 bases at J, with 15 bases between the two ends. Germline CDR1 MGHRA, CDR2 YSYEKL. The CDR3 is 15 amino acids. This chain's CDR3 is CASSPGGAGHQPQHF. CDR3 DNA: TGCGCCAGCAGCCCCGGCGGGGCAGGACATCAGCCCCAGCATTTT.

This rearrangement joins TRBV18 to TRBJ2-5; 14 nucleotides align to TRBD2. The DNA end is a closer match to TRBJ2-1, so the J assignment may be wrong. The germline gives CDR1 KGHSH, CDR2 LQKENI. The CDR3 extends over 20 amino acids. The CDR3 coding sequence is TGTGCCAGCTCACCCCGAGCGGGACTAGCGGGAGATCTATTGGTTCATGAGCAGTTCTTC. Translated: CASSPRAGLAGDLLVHEQFF.

This clonotype was seen more than once but under ten times. The chain recombines TRBV12-3 or TRBV12-4 with TRBJ2-7; 10 bases align to TRBD1. The length of the CDR3 is 13 residues. V shed 6 bases, J shed 5 bases, and the junction held 4 bases outside the gene matches. The CDR3 region has the DNA TGTGCCAGCAGCTCCGGGACAGGGGACGAGCAGTACTTC. Amino acid sequence: CASSSGTGDEQYF.

This clonotype has more than one count but fewer than ten. The J gene is TRBJ1-1, the V gene TRBV19; D is undetermined. The CDR3 totals 14 residues. Trimming cost V 6 bases and J 0 bases, with 11 bases left between them. Germline V gene sequence: CDR1 LNHDA, CDR2 SQIVND (reference sequence). CDR3 sequence (DNA): TGTGCCAGTAGCCGACGGAATATGAACACTGAAGCTTTCTTT. It specifies CASSRRNMNTEAFF.

This clonotype was seen a few times. The V call is TRBV10-3, the J call TRBJ2-5; weak D call: TRBD1 (6 bases). V gave up 4 bases and J gave up 2 bases, with 14 bases separating them. The CDR3 spans 15 residues. Germline-derived CDR1 and CDR2 are ENHRY and SYGVKD. DNA for the CDR3: TGTGCCATCAGTGGTTCAAGGGGGAGTCAAGAGACCCAGTACTTC. This encodes CAISGSRGSQETQYF.

The rearrangement joins TRBV28 to TRBJ1-1, with unresolved D. Germline CDR1 is MDHEN and CDR2 is SYDVKM. This CDR3 region has 15 residues. Trimming left V 5 bases short and J 5 bases short, with 18 bases between. Written as DNA, the CDR3 is TGTGCCAGCAGTATACGGTCCGGCGTTTCGACTGAAGCTTTCTTT. Translation: CASSIRSGVSTEAFF.

The chain recombines TRBV7-3 with TRBJ1-1, with a tentative D call TRBD1 (6 bases). V gave up 5 bases and J gave up 8 bases, with 15 bases separating them. The CDR3 runs 13 residues. CDR1 is SGHTA, CDR2 FQGTGA, per germline. CDR3 in DNA: TGTGCCAGCAGCGCCGCAGGGGACGTGGAAGCTTTCTTT. This codes for CASSAAGDVEAFF.

This clonotype has only a few counts. The chain is built from TRBV20-1 and TRBJ2-3; D possibly corresponds to TRBD1 (6 bases). CDR1 and CDR2 from the germline V gene are DFQATT and SNEGSKA (reference sequence). Trimming removed 6 bases at V and 3 bases at J, with 13 bases between. This CDR3 comprises 13 residues. The CDR3 here is CSADDRSTDTQYF. The CDR3 DNA sequence: TGCAGTGCAGACGACAGGTCGACAGATACGCAGTATTTT.

The chain has TRBV20-1 and TRBJ2-7; TRBD2 agrees at 12 bases. With 7 bases clipped from V and 0 bases from J, the junction kept 7 bases outside the gene matches. This CDR3 is 15 amino acids long. Germline CDR1 is DFQATT and CDR2 is SNEGSKA (reference sequence). Written as DNA, the CDR3 is TGCAGTGTCGGACTAGCGGGGCCCTCCTCCTACGAGCAGTACTTC. Protein product: CSVGLAGPSSYEQYF.

This clonotype was observed a handful of times. The chain recombines TRBV3-1 with TRBJ2-6, with a tentative D call TRBD2 (6 bases). Between the trimmed V and J ends, which lost 0 bases and 0 bases, there was a span of 12 bases. Germline V gene data show CDR1 as LGHDT and CDR2 as YNNKEL (reference sequence). The CDR3 extends over 18 amino acids. The CDR3 DNA follows: TGTGCCAGCAGCCAAGATCAGAGGCGGGGCTCTGGGGCCAACGTCCTGACTTTC. Translation gives CASSQDQRRGSGANVLTF. The whole variable domain, filled in from reference TRBV3-1 and TRBJ2-6, reads DTAVSQTPKYLVTQMGNDKSIKCEQNLGHDTMYWYKQDSKKFLKIMFSYNNKELIINETVPNRFSPKSPDKAHLNLHINSLELGDSAVYFCASSQDQRRGSGANVLTFGAGSRLTVL.

In DNA, the CDR3 is TGTGCCAGCAGTGAGGGACTAGCGGAAAATTCCTACGAGCAGTACTTC. This encodes CASSEGLAENSYEQYF. This sequence joins TRBV2 and TRBJ2-7; 11 nucleotides match TRBD2. The CDR3 contains 16 residues. Germline CDR1 is SNHLY and CDR2 is FYNNEI. J was trimmed by 1 base and V by 3 bases; bases with no gene match: 5. Variable domain in full (rest from reference TRBV2 and TRBJ2-7): EPEVTQTPSHQVTQMGQEVILRCVPISNHLYFYWYRQILGQKVEFLVSFYNNEISEKSEIFDDQFSVERPDGSNFTLKIRSTKLEDSAMYFCASSEGLAENSYEQYFGPGTRLTVT.

The V and J genes are TRBV4-1 and TRBJ1-6; TRBD1 matches 7 bases. There are 16 residues in the CDR3. Germline CDR1 reads MGHRA; CDR2 reads YSYEKL. With V trimmed by 1 base and J by 8 bases, 8 bases remained unmatched. CDR3 loop: CASSQAQTGLDSPLHF. As DNA, the CDR3 is TGCGCCAGCAGCCAAGCTCAGACAGGGTTGGATTCACCCCTCCACTTT.

The chain couples TRBV14 to TRBJ2-1; TRBD2 matches at 12 bases. The V gene end was trimmed by 2 bases and the J gene end by 4 bases; junction bases not matched to a gene: 3. CDR3 length equals 16 residues. Germline values: CDR1 SGHDN, CDR2 FVKESK. The CDR3, as DNA: TGTGCCAGCAGCCAACTAGCGGGAGGGATTTACAATGAGCAGTTCTTC. Its translation is CASSQLAGGIYNEQFF.

This clonotype was seen only a few times. The chain recombines TRBV21-1 with TRBJ2-7; TRBD2 is the table's D call and was not checked against the DNA. TRBV21-1 is a pseudogene locus. The CDR3 loop spans 15 amino acids. This CDR3 reads CASSRTSGSKNEQYF. The CDR3, as DNA: TGTGCCAGCAGCAGGACTAGCGGGAGTAAAAACGAGCAGTACTTC.

Ten or more counts support this clonotype. The rearrangement uses TRBV11-2 and TRBJ2-7; TRBD2 matches 11 bases. V lost 4 bases to trimming and J lost 7 bases; unmatched junction nucleotides: 3. Germline V lookup: CDR1 SGHAT, CDR2 FQNNGV. There are 13 residues in the CDR3. CDR3 region: CASSSGLAGEQYF. CDR3 nucleotide sequence: TGTGCCAGCAGCTCCGGACTAGCGGGTGAGCAGTACTTC.

This clonotype was seen many times. The chain recombines TRBV4-1 with TRBJ1-1; maybe TRBD1 (6 bases). The V end lost 2 bases, the J end lost 1 base, and 8 bases lay between the germline ends. Germline assignment: CDR1 MGHRA and CDR2 YSYEKL. There are 14 residues in the CDR3. The CDR3 DNA reads TGCGCCAGCAGCCAAAGGGGGGGGAACACTGAAGCTTTCTTT. Protein: CASSQRGGNTEAFF.

CDR3 sequence reads: CSALWGAGGLMANEQFF. CDR3 nucleotide sequence: TGCAGTGCCCTCTGGGGAGCGGGAGGACTCATGGCCAATGAGCAGTTCTTC. This chain uses TRBV20-1 with TRBJ2-5, with 9 bases fitting TRBD2. TRBJ2-1 matches the DNA end more closely, so the J call is doubtful. Germline CDR1 is DFQATT and CDR2 is SNEGSKA (reference sequence). CDR3 size: 17 residues.